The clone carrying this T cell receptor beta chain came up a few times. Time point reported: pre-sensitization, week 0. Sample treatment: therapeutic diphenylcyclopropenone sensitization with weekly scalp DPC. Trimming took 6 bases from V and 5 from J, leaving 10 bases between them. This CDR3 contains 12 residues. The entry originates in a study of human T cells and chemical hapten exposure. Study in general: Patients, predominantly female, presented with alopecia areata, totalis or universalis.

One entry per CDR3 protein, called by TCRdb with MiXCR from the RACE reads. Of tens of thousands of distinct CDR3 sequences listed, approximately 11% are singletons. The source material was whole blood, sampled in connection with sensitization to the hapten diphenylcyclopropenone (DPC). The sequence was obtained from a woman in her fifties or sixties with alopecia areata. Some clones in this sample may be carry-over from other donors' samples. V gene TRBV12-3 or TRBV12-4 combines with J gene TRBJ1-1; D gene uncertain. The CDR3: CASSSRLTEAFF. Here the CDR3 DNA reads TGTGCCAGCAGCTCGCGCCTAACTGAAGCTTTCTTT.